The sequence of this TCR beta chain was determined in a study of a mutant IDH1 vaccine in newly diagnosed glioma. Study context: Vaccinations were initiated 4-6 weeks following radiotherapy alone, or were given together with temozolomide cycles. Treated patients had a mean age of about 37 years and a sex split that was roughly 60% male and 37.5% female. Patients had received radiotherapy, temozolomide, or both previously, most receiving both.

Time point specified: week 35, safety follow-up. The vaccine gave 300 ug of a 20-mer mutant IDH1 peptide subcutaneously per dose. Patients had eight vaccinations, in weeks 1, 3, 5, 7, 11, 15, 19 and 23. This clone was found a few times. Antigen specificity is unknown. V was clipped by 2 bases and J by 1 base; unmatched bases: 6. The CDR3 is 17 residues long. Germline V gives CDR1 KGHSH, CDR2 LQKENI. Here immunoSEQ multiplex PCR was the method, and the copy in TCRdb shows in-frame clones only, minus some. Of 68,000 or so clones in the sample, 84% were seen once. This clonotype was obtained from a man aged 18 to 30 with glioma. The starting material was PBMCs, obtained from a glioma patient whose treatment included an IDH1 peptide vaccine. The chain recombines TRBV18 with TRBJ2-3; 10 nucleotides align to TRBD2. The CDR3 spells CASSPRLAGAGTDTQYF. In DNA form, the CDR3 reads TGTGCCAGCTCACCAAGGCTAGCGGGAGCAGGCACAGATACGCAGTATTTT.